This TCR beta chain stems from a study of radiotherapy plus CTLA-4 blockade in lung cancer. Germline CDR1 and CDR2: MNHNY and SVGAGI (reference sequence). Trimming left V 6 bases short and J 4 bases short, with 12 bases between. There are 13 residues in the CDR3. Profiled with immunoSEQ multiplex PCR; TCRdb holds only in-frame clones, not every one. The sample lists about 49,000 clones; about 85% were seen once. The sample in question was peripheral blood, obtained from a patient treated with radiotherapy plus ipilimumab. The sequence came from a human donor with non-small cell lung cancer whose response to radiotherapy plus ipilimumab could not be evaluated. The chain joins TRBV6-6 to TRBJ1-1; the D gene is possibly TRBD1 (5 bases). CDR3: CASRDNSGTEAFF. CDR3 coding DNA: TGTGCCAGCAGGGACAACTCGGGCACTGAAGCTTTCTTT.